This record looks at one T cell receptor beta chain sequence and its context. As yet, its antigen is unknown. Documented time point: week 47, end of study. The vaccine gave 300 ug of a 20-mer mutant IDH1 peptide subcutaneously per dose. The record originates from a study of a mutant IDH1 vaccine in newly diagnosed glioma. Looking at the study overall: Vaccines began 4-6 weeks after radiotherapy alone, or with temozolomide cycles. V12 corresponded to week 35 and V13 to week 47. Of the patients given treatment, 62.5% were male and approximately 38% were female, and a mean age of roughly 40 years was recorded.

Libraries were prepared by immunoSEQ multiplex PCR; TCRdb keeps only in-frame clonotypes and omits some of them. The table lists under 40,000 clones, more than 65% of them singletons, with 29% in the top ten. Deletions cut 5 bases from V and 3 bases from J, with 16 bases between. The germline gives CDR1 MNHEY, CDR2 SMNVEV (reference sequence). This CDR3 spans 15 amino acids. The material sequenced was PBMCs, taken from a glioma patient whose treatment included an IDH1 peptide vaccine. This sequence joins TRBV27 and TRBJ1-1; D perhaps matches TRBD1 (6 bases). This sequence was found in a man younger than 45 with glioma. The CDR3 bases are TGTGCCAGCAGTGACCTGACAGAGGGGGACACTGAAGCTTTCTTT. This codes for CASSDLTEGDTEAFF.